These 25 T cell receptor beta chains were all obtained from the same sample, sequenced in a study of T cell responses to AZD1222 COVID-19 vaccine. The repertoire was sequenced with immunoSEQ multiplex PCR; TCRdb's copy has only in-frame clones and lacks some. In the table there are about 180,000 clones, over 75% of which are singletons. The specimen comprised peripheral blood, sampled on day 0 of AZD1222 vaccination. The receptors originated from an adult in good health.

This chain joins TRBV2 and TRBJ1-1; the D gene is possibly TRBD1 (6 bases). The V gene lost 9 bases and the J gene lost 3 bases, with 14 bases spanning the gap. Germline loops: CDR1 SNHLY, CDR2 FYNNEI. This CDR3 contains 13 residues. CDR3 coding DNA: TGTGCCAGTTCAGGGGCTGTATACACTGAAGCTTTCTTT. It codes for CASSGAVYTEAFF.

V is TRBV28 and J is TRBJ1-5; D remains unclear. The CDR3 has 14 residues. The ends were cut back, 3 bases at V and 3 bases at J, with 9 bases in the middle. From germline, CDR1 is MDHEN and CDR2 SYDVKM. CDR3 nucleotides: TGTGCCAGCAGTTTTATAGGGAACAATCAGCCCCAGCATTTT. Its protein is CASSFIGNNQPQHF. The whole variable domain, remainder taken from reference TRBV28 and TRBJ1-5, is DVKVTQSSRYLVKRTGEKVFLECVQDMDHENMFWYRQDPGLGLRLIYFSYDVKMKEKGDIPEGYSVSREKKERFSLILESASTNQTSMYLCASSFIGNNQPQHFGDGTRLSIL.

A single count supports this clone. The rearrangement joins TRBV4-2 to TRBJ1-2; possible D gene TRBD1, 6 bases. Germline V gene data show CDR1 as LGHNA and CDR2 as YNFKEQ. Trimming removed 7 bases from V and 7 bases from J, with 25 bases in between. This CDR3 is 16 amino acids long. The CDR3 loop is CASTEREGDGWSGYTF. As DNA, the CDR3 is TGTGCCAGCACCGAAAGGGAGGGGGACGGGTGGAGTGGCTACACCTTC.

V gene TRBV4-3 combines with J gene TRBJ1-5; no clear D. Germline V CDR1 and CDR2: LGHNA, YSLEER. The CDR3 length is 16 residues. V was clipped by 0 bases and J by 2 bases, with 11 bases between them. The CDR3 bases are TGCGCCAGCAGCCAAGAATACGGGTCAGGCAATCAGCCCCAGCATTTT. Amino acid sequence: CASSQEYGSGNQPQHF.

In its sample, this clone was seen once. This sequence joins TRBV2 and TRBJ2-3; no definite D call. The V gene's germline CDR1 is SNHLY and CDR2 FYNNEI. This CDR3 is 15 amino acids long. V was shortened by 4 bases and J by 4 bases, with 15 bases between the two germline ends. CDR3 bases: TGTGCCAGCAGTGTTCAGCAGATACCTGCAGATACGCAGTATTTT. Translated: CASSVQQIPADTQYF.

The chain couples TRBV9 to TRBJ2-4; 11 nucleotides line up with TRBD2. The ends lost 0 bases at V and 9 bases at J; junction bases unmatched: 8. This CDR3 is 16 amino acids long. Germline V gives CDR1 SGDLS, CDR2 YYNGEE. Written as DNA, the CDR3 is TGTGCCAGCAGCGTAGTCCCTAGCGGGGGGTTGGGCATTCAGTACTTC. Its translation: CASSVVPSGGLGIQYF.

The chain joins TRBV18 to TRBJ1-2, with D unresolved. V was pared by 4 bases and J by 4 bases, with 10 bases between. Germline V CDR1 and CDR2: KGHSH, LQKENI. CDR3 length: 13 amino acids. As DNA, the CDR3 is TGTGCCAGCTCACGGGTGGGGATCTATGGCTACACCTTC. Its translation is CASSRVGIYGYTF. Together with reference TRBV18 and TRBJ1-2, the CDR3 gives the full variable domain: NAGVMQNPRHLVRRRGQEARLRCSPMKGHSHVYWYRQLPEEGLKFMVYLQKENIIDESGMPKERFSAEFPKEGPSILRIQQVVRGDSAAYFCASSRVGIYGYTFGSGTRLTVV.

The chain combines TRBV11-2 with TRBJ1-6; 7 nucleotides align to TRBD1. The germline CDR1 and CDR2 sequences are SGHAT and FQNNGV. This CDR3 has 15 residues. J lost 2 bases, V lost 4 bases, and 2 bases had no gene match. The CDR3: CASSSTGPYNSPLHF. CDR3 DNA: TGTGCCAGCAGCTCGACAGGGCCCTATAATTCACCCCTCCACTTT.

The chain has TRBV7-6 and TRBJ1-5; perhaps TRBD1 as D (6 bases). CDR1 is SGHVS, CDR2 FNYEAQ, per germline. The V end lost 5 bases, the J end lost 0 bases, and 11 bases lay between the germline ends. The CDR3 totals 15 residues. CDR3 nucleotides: TGTGCCAGCAGCCCGACAGGCTATAGCAATCAGCCCCAGCATTTT. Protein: CASSPTGYSNQPQHF.

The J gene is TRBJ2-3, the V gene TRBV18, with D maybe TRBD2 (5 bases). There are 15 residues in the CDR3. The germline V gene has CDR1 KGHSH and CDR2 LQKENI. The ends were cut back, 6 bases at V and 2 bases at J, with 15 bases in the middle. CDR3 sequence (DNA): TGTGCCAGCTCGCCGGGAACTCTGCCCACAGATACGCAGTATTTT. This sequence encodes CASSPGTLPTDTQYF.

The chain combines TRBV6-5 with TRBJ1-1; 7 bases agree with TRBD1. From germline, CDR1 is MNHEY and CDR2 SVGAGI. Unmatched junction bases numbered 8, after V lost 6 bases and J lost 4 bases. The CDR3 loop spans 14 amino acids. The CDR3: CASRRGGWITEAFF. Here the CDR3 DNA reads TGTGCCAGCAGGCGAGGGGGCTGGATCACTGAAGCTTTCTTT.

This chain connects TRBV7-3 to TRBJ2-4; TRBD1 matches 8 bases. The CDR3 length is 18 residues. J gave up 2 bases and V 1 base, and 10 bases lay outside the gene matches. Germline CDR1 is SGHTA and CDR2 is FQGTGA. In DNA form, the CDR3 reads TGTGCCAGCAGCTTAAACCCGTTCGGACAGGGAACCAAAAACATTCAGTACTTC. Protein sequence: CASSLNPFGQGTKNIQYF.

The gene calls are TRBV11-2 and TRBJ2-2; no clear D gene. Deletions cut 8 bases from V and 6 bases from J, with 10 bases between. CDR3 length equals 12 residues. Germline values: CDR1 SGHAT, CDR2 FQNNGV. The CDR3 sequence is CASSPGPGELFF. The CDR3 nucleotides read TGTGCCAGCTCCCCAGGACCCGGGGAGCTGTTTTTT.

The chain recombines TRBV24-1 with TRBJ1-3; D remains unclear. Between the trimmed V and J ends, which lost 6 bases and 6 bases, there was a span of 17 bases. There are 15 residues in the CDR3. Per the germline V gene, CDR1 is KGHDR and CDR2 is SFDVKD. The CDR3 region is CATSNAGRNANTIYF. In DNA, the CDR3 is TGTGCCACCAGTAATGCGGGCCGAAATGCAAACACCATATATTTT.

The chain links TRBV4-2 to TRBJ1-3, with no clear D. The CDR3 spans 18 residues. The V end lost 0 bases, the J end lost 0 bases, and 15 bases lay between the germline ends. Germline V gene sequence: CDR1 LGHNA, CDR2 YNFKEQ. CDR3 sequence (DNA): TGTGCCAGCAGCCAAGAGGGCTGGTCGAAAAGCTCTGGAAACACCATATATTTT. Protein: CASSQEGWSKSSGNTIYF.

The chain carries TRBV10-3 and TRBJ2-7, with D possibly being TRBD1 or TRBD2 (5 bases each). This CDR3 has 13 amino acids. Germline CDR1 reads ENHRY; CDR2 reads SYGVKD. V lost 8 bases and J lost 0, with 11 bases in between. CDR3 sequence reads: CAIRDQLSYEQYF. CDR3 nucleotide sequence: TGTGCCATCCGGGACCAACTCTCCTACGAGCAGTACTTC.

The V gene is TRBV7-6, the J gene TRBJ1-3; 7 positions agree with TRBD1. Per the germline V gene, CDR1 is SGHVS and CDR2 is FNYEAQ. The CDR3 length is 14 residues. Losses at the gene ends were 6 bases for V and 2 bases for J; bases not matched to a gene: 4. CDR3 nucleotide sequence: TGTGCCAGCAGACCGACAGGGACTGGAAACACCATATATTTT. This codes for CASRPTGTGNTIYF.

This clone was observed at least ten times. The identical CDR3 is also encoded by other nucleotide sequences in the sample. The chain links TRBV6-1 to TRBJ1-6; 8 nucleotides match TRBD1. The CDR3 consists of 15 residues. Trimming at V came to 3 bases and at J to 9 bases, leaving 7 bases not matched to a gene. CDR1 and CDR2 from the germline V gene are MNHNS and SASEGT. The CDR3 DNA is TGTGCCAGCAGTGACCCGGACAGGGTTAGTTCACCCCTCCACTTT. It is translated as CASSDPDRVSSPLHF.

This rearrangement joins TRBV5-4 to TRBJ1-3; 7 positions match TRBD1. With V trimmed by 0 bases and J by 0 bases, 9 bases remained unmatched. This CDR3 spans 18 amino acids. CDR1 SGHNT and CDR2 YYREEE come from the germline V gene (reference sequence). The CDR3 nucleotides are TGTGCCAGCAGCTTGGGGAACCCCCGGGACAGCTCTGGAAACACCATATATTTT. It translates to CASSLGNPRDSSGNTIYF.

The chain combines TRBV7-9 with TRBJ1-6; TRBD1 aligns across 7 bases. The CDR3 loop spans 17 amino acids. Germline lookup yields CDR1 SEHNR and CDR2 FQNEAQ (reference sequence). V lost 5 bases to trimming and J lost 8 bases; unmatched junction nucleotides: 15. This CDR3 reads CASSPRGVGTGHSPLHF. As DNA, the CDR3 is TGTGCCAGCAGCCCCAGGGGGGTGGGGACGGGTCATTCACCCCTCCACTTT.

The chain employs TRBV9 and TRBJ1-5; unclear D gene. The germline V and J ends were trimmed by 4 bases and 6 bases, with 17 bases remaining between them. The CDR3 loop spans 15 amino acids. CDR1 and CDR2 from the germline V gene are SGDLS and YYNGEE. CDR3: CASSPSLSLFQPQHF. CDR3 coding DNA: TGTGCCAGCAGCCCGAGCCTTTCTCTGTTTCAGCCCCAGCATTTT. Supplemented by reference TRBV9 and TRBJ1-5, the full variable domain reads DSGVTQTPKHLITATGQRVTLRCSPRSGDLSVYWYQQSLDQGLQFLIQYYNGEERAKGNILERFSAQQFPDLHSELNLSSLELGDSALYFCASSPSLSLFQPQHFGDGTRLSIL.

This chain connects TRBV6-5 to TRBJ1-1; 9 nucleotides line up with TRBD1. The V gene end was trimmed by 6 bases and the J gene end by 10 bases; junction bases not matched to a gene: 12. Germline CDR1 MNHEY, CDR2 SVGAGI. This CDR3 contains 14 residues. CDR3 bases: TGTGCCAGCAGGCGGGACAGGGAAAGGCGGGGAGCTTTCTTT. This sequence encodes CASRRDRERRGAFF.

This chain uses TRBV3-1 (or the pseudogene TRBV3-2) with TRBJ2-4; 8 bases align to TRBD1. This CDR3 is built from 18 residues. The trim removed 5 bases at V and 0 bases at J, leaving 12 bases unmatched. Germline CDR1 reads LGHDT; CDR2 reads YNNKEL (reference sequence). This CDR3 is CASSVERTGPLAKNIQYF. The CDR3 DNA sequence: TGTGCCAGCAGCGTCGAAAGGACAGGGCCATTAGCCAAAAACATTCAGTACTTC.

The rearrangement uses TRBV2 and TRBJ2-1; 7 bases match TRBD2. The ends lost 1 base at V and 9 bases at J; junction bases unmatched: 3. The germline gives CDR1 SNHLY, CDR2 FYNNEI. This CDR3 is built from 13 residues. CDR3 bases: TGTGCCAGCAGTGAAGGACTAGCCCCTGAGCAGTTCTTC. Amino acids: CASSEGLAPEQFF.

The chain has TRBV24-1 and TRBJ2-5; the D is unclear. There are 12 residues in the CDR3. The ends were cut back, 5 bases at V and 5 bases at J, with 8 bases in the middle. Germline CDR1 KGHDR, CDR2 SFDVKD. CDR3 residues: CATSGVSETQYF. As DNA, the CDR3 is TGTGCCACCAGTGGGGTATCGGAGACCCAGTACTTC.